One TCR beta chain is described in this entry. The antigen remains undetermined. The data were taken from a study of post-analysis software for immune sequencing data. Study information: Recorded subtypes: relapsing-remitting, secondary progressive, progressive-relapsing; some patients unannotated.

The study, taken as a whole, reports: Normalized Chao1 diversity in multiple sclerosis patients fell significantly below that of controls. Included in a set of roughly 5 TRBV segments more frequent in patients than controls were TRBV5-6, TRBV5-1 and TRBV20-1.

Germline V gives CDR1 MDHEN, CDR2 SYDVKM. The CDR3 loop spans 17 amino acids. Every TCR beta cDNA library bore unique molecular identifiers. Between about 1 and 10 million T cells gave rise to a few hundred thousand cDNA molecules. TCRdb analysed the PCR reads with MiXCR anew, one entry per CDR3 protein. The sample consists of roughly 540,000 distinct CDR3 sequences, around 36% of them appearing once. This TCR derives from a girl aged 2 to 17 with multiple sclerosis. Material: blood. The chain joins TRBV28 to TRBJ2-7; the match to TRBD2 covers 12 bases. The J call may not be correct, given that the DNA end is closer to TRBJ2-5. The CDR3 DNA reads as TGTGCCAGCAGTTTCCTTGGACTAGCGGGACCCCAAGAGACCCAGTACTTC. This gives the protein CASSFLGLAGPQETQYF.